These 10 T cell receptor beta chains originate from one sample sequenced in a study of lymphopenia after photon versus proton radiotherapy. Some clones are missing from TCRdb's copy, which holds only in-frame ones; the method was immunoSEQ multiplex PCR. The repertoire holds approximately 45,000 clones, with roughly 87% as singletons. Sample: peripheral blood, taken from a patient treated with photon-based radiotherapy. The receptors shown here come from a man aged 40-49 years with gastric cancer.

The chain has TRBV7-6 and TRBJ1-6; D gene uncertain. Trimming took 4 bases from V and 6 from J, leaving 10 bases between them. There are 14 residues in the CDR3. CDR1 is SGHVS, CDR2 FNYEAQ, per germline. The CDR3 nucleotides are TGTGCCAGCAGCTCGGACGGTAGTAATTCACCCCTCCACTTT. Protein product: CASSSDGSNSPLHF.

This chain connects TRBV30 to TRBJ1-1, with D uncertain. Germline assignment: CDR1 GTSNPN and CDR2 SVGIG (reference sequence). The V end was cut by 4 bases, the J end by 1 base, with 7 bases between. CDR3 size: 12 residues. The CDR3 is CAWTQWNTEAFF. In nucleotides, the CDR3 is TGTGCCTGGACCCAGTGGAACACTGAAGCTTTCTTT. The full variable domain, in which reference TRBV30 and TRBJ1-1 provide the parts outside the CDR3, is SQTIHQWPATLVQPVGSPLSLECTVEGTSNPNLYWYRQAAGRGLQLLFYSVGIGQISSEVPQNLSASRPQDRQFILSSKKLLLSDSGFYLCAWTQWNTEAFFGQGTRLTVV.

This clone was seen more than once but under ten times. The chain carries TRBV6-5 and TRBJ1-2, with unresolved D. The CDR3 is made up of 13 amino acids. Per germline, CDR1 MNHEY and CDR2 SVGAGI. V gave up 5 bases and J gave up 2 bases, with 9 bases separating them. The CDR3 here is CASSAGENYGYTF. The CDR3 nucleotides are TGTGCCAGCAGTGCCGGGGAGAACTATGGCTACACCTTC.

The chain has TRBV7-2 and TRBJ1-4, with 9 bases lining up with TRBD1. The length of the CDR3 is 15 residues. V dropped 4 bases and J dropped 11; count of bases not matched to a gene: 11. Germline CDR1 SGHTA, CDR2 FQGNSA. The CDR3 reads CASSSQPGQGGKLFF. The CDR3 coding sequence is TGTGCCAGCAGCTCGCAACCGGGACAGGGAGGGAAACTGTTTTTT.

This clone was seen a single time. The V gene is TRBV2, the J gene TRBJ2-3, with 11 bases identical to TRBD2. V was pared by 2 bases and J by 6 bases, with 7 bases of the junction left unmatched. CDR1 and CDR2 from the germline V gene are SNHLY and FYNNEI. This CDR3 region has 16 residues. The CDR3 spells CASSESTSGGDDTQYF. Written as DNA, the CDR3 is TGTGCCAGCAGTGAATCTACTAGCGGGGGAGATGATACGCAGTATTTT.

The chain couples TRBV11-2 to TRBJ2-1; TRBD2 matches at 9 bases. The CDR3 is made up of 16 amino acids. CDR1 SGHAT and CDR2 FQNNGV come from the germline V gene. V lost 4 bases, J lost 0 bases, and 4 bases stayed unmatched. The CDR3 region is CASSSDSGGSYNEQFF. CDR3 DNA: TGTGCCAGCAGCTCCGATAGCGGGGGCTCCTACAATGAGCAGTTCTTC.

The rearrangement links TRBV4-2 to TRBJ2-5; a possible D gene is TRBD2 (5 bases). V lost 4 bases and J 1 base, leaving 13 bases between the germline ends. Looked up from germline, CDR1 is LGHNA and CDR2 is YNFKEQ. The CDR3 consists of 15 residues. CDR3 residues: CASSPTNSIQETQYF. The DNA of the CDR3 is TGTGCCAGCAGCCCGACTAATAGCATCCAAGAGACCCAGTACTTC.

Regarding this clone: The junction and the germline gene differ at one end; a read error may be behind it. Here the CDR3 reads CAGSLADTAYNEQFF. The CDR3 nucleotides read TGCGCCGGCAGCTTGGCGGACACGGCCTACAATGAGCAGTTCTTC. The rearrangement uses TRBV5-1 and TRBJ2-1; D possibly corresponds to TRBD1 (5 bases). This CDR3 has 15 residues. Germline V gene sequence: CDR1 SGHRS, CDR2 YFSETQ.

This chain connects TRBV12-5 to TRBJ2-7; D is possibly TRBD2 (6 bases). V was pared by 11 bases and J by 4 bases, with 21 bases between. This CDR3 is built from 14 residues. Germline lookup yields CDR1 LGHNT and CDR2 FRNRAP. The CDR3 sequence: CAQRKRAGDYEQYF. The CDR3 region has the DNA TGTGCTCAGAGGAAGCGGGCAGGAGATTACGAGCAGTACTTC.

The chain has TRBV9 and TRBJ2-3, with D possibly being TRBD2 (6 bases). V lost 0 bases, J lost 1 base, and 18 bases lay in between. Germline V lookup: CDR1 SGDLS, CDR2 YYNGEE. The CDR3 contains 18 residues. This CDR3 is CASSVVRGTALGTDTQYF. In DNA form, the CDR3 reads TGTGCCAGCAGCGTAGTTCGGGGGACGGCTTTAGGCACAGATACGCAGTATTTT.